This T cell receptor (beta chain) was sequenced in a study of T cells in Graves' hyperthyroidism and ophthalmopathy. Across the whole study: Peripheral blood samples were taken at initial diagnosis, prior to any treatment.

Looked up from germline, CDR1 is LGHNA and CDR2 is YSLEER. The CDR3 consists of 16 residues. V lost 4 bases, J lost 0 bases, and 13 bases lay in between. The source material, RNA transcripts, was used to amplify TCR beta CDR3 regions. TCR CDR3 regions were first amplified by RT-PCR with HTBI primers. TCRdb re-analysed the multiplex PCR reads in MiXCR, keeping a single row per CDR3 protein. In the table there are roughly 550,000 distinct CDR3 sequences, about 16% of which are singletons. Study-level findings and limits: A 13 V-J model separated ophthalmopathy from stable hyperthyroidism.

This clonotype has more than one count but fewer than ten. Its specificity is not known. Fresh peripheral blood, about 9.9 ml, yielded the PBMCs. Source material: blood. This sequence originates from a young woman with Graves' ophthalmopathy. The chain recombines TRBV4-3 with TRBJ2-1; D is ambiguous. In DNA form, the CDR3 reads TGCGCCAGCAGCCGCATGACTCAGAGCTCCTACAATGAGCAGTTCTTC. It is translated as CASSRMTQSSYNEQFF.